The clone carrying this T cell receptor beta chain has a count of ten or more. CDR1 LGHDT and CDR2 YNNKEL come from the germline V gene (reference sequence). J was trimmed by 6 bases and V by 1 base; bases with no gene match: 8. The CDR3 is 17 residues long. The sample originates from a study of identical twins. Unique molecular identifiers were present on the cDNA, and a universal primer site came from template switching. A single record per CDR3 protein comes from TCRdb applying MiXCR to the 5' RACE reads. The sample has roughly 500,000 distinct CDR3 sequences; about 20% are singletons. The same data also went into a second study, on T cells expressing NK-cell markers.

V usage is TRBV3-1 and J usage is TRBJ2-1; 11 bases line up with TRBD2. What was sequenced was CD4+ T cells sorted from blood. The sequence was obtained from a woman between 18 and 30 years old in good health. The CDR3 is CASSQGTSGRGLNEQFF. In DNA form, the CDR3 reads TGTGCCAGCAGCCAAGGTACTAGCGGGAGAGGACTCAATGAGCAGTTCTTC.